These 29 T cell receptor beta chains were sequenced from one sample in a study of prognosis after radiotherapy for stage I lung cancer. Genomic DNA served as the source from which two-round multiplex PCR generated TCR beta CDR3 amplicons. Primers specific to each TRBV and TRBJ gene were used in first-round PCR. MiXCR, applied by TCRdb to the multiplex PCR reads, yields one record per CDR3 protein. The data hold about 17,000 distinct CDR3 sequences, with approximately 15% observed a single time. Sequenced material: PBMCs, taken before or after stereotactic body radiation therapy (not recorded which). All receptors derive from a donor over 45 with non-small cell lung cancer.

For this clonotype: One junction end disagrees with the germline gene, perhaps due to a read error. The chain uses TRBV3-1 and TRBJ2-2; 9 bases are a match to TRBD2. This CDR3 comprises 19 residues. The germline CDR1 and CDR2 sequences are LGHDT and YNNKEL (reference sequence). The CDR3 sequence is CANSRVNPAGGANTWELFF. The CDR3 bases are TGTGCCAACAGCCGAGTCAACCCAGCGGGGGGAGCGAACACCTGGGAGCTGTTTTTT.

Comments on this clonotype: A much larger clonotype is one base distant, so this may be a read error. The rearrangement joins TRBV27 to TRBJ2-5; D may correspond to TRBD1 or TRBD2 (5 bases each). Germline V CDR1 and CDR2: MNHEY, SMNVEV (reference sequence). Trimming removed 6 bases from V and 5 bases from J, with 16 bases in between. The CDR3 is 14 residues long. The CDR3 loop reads CASRSSRGFETQYF. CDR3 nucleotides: TGTGCCAGCAGATCTAGCCGGGGCTTTGAGACCCAGTACTTC.

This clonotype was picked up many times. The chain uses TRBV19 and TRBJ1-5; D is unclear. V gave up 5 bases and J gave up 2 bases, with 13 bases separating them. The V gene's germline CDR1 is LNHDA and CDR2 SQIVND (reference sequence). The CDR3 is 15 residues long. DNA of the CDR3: TGTGCCAGTAGTCCCTTTCGTGGAGGCAATCAGCCCCAGCATTTT. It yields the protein CASSPFRGGNQPQHF.

The CDR3 spells CDSYVGPTDTQYF. The CDR3 nucleotides read TGTGACAGTTACGTCGGACCTACAGATACGCAGTATTTT. This sequence joins TRBV6-2 or TRBV6-3 and TRBJ2-3; the D is unclear. CDR3 length: 13 residues. The germline V gene encodes CDR1 MNHEY and CDR2 SVGEGT.

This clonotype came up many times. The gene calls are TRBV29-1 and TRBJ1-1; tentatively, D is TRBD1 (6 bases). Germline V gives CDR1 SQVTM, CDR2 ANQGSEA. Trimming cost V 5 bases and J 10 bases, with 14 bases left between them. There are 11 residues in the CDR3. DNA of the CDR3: TGCAGCGTTCTTACAGGGAGTTCAGCTTTCTTT. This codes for CSVLTGSSAFF.

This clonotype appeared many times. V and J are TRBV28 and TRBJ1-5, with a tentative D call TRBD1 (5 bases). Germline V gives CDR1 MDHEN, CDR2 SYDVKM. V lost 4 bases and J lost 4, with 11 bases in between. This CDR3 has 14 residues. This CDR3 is CASSWGFKNQPQHF. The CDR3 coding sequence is TGTGCCAGCAGTTGGGGGTTTAAGAATCAGCCCCAGCATTTT.

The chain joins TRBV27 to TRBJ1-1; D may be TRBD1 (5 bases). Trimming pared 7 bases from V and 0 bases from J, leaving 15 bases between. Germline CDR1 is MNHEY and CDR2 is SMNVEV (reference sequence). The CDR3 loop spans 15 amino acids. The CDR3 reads CASIPKTGLNTEAFF. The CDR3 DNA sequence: TGTGCCAGCATCCCCAAAACAGGTCTGAACACTGAAGCTTTCTTT.

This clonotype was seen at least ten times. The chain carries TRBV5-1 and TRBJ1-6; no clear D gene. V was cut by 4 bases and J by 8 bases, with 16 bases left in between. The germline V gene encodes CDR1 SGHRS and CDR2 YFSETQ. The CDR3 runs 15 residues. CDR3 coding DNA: TGCGCCAGCAGCCCATACAGCGGCGGGGATTCACCCCTCCACTTT. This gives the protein CASSPYSGGDSPLHF.

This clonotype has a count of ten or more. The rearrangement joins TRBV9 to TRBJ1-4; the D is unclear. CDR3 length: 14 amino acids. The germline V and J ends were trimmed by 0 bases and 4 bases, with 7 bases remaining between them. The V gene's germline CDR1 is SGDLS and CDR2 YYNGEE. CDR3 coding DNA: TGTGCCAGCAGCGTAGAGGCGAGTAATGAAAAACTGTTTTTT. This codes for CASSVEASNEKLFF.

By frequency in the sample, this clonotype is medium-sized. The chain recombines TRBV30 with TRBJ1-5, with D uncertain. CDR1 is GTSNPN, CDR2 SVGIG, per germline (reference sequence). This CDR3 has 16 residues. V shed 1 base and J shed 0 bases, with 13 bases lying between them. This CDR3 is CAWSGKSGYSNQPQHF. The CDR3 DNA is TGTGCCTGGAGTGGGAAAAGTGGTTATAGCAATCAGCCCCAGCATTTT. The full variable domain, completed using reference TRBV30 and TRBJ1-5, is SQTIHQWPATLVQPVGSPLSLECTVEGTSNPNLYWYRQAAGRGLQLLFYSVGIGQISSEVPQNLSASRPQDRQFILSSKKLLLSDSGFYLCAWSGKSGYSNQPQHFGDGTRLSIL.

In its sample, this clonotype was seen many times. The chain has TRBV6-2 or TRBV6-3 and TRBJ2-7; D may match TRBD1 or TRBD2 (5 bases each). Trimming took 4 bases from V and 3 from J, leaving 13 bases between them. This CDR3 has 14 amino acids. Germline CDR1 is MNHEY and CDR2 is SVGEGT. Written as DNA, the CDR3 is TGTGCCAGCAGTTTAAGCGGACATATCTACGAGCAGTACTTC. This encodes CASSLSGHIYEQYF.

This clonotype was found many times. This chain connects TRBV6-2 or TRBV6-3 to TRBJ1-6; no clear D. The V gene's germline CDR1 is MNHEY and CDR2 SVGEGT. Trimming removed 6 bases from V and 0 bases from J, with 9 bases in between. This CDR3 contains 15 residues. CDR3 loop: CASRRTSSYNSPLHF. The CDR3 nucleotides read TGTGCCAGCAGACGGACGAGCTCCTATAATTCACCCCTCCACTTT.

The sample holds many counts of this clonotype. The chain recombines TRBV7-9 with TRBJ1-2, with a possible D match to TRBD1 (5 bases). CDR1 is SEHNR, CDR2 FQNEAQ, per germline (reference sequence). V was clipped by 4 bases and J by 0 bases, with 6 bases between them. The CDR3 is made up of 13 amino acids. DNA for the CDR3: TGTGCCAGCAGCTCGACAGCTAACTATGGCTACACCTTC. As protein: CASSSTANYGYTF.

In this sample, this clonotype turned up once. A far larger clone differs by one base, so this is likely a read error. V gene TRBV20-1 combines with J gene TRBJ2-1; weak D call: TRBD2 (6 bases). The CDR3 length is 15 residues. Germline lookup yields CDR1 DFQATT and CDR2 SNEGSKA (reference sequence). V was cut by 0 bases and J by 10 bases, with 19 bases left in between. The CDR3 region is CSARDPLARAYEQFF. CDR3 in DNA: TGCAGTGCTAGAGATCCCCTAGCGAGAGCCTACGAGCAGTTCTTC.

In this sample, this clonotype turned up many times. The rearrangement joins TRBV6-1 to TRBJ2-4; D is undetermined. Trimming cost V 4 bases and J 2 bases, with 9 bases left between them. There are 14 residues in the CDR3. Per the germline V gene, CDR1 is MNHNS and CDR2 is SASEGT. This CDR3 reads CASSARQTKNIQYF. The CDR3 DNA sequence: TGTGCCAGCAGTGCACGACAAACCAAAAACATTCAGTACTTC.

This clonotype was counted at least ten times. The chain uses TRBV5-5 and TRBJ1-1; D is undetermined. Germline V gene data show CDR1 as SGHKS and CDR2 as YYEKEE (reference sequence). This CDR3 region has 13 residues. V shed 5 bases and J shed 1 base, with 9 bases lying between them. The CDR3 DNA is TGTGCCAGCAGTCTCACCGGGAACACTGAAGCTTTCTTT. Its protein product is CASSLTGNTEAFF.

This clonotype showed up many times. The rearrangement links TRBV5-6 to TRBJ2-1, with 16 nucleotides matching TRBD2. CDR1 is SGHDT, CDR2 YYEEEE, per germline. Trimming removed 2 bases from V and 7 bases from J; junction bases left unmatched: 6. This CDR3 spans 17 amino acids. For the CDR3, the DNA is TGTGCCAGCAGCTTAGGGACTAGCGGGGGGGCCGAGAATGAGCAGTTCTTC. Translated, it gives CASSLGTSGGAENEQFF.

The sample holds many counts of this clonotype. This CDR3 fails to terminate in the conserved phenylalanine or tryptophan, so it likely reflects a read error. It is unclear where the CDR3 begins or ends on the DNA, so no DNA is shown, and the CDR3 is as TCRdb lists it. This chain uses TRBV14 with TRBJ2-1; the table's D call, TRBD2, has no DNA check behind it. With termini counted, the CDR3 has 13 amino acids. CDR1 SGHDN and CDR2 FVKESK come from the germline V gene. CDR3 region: CASSQDPTSGVSL.

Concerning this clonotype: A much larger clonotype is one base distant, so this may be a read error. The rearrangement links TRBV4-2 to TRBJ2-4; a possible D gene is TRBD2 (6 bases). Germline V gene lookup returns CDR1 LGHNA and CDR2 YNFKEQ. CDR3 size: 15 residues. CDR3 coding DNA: TGTGCCAGCTGCCAAGATCTAGCGAGCAAAAACATTCAGTACTTC. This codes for CASCQDLASKNIQYF.

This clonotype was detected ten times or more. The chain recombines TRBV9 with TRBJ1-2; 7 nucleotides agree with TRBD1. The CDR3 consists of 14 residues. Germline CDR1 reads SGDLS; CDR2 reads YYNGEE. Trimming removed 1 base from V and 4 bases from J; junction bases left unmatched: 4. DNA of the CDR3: TGTGCCAGCAGCGTATCAGGGGGGCTCTATGGCTACACCTTC. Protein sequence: CASSVSGGLYGYTF.

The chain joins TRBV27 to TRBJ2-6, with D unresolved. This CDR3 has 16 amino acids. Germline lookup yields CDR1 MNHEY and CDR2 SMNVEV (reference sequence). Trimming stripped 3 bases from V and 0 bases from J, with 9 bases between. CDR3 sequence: CASSFRPVSGANVLTF. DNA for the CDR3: TGTGCCAGCAGTTTCCGACCGGTCTCTGGGGCCAACGTCCTGACTTTC.

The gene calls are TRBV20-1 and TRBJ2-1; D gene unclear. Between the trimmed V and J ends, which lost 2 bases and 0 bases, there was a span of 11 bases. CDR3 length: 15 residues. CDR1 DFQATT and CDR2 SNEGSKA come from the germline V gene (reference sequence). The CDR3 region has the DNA TGCAGTGCTAGAAATCCTCGGAGCTCCTACAATGAGCAGTTCTTC. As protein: CSARNPRSSYNEQFF.

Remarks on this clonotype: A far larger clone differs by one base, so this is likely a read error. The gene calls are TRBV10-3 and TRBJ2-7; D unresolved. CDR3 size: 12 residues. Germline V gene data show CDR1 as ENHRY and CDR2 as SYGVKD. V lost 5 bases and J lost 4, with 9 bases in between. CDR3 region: CAISYLGYEQYF. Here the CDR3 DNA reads TGTGCCATCAGTTACCTAGGGTACGAGCAGTACTTC.

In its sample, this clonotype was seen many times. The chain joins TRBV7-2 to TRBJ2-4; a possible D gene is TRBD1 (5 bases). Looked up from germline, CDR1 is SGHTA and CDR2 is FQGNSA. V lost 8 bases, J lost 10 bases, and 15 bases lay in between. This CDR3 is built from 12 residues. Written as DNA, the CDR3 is TGTGCCAGCTCACAGGTTAAGGAGATTCAGTACTTC. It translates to CASSQVKEIQYF.

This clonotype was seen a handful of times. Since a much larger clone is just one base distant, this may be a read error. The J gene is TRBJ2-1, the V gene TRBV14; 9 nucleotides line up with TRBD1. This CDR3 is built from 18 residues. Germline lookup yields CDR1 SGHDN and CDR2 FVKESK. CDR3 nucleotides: TGTGCCAGCAGCCGCTACATGGGACAGGGAGGATCCTACAATGGGCAGTTCTTC. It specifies CASSRYMGQGGSYNGQFF.

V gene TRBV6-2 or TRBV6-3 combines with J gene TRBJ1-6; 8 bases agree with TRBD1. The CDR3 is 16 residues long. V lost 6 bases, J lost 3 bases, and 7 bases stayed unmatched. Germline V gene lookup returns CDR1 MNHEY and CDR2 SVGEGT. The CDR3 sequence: CASRKATGGYNSPLHF. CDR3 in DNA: TGTGCCAGCAGAAAAGCCACAGGGGGCTATAATTCACCCCTCCACTTT.

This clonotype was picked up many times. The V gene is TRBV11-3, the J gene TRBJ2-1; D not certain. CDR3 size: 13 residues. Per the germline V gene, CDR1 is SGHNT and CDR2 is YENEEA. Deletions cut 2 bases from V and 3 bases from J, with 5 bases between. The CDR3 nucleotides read TGTGCCAGCAGCTTATCTAACTACAATGAGCAGTTCTTC. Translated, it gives CASSLSNYNEQFF.

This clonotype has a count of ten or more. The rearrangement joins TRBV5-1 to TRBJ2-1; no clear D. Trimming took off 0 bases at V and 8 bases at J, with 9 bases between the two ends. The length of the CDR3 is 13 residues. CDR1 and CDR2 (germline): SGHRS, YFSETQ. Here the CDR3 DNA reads TGCGCCAGCAGCTTGGAGTCGGGCGATGAGCAGTTCTTC. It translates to CASSLESGDEQFF.

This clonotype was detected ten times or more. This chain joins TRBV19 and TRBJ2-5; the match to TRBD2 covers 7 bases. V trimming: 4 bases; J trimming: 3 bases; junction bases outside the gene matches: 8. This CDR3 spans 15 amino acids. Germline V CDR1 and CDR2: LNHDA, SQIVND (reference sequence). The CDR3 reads CASSKFRGEKETQYF. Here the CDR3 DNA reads TGTGCCAGTAGTAAGTTTCGGGGGGAGAAAGAGACCCAGTACTTC.